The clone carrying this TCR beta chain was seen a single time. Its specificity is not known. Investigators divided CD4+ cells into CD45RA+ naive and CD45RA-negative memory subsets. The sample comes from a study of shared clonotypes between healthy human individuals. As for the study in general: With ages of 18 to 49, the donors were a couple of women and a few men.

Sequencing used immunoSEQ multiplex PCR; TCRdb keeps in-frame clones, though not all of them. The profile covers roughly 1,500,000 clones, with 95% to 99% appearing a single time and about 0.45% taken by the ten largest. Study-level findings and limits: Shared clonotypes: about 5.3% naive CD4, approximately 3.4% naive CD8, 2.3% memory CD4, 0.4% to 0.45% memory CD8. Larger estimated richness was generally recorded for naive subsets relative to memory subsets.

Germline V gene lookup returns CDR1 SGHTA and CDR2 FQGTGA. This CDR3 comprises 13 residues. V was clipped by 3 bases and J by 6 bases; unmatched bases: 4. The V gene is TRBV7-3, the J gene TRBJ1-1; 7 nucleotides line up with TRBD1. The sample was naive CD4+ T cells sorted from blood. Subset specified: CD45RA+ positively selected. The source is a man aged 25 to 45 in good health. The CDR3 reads CASSFDRVSEAFF. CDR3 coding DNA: TGTGCCAGCAGCTTCGACAGGGTCTCTGAAGCTTTCTTT.